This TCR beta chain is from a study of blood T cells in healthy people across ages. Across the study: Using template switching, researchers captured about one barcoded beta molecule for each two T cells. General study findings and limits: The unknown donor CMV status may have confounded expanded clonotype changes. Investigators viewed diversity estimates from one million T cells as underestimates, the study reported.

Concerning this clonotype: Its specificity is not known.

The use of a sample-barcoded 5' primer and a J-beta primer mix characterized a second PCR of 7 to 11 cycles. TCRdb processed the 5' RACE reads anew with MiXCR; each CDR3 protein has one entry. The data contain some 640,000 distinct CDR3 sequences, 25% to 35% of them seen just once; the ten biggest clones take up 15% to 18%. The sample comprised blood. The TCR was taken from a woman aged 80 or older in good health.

The CDR3 region has the DNA TGCGCCAGCAGCGCCCAACAGGGTGCAACTAATGAAAAACTGTTTTTT. Amino acid sequence: CASSAQQGATNEKLFF. The chain joins TRBV5-1 to TRBJ1-4; perhaps TRBD1 as D (6 bases). The V gene lost 4 bases and the J gene lost 0 bases, with 13 bases spanning the gap. The CDR3 spans 16 residues. The germline gives CDR1 SGHRS, CDR2 YFSETQ.